The source of this TCR beta chain is a study of T cells after yellow fever vaccination. Study-wide findings and caveats: A weaker secondary response peaked on day 5, the primary on day 15. Once the booster was given, most primary-vaccination clones reappeared, at approximately 97% for CD4 and over 70% for CD8.

The CDR3 spans 16 residues. The germline V gene encodes CDR1 SGHTA and CDR2 FQGNSA. With 0 bases clipped from V and 1 base from J, the junction kept 3 bases outside the gene matches. Concerning this clonotype: What it binds is unknown.

TCRdb re-called the 5' RACE reads through MiXCR, storing one row per CDR3 protein. The sample lists some 670,000 distinct CDR3 sequences; over 9% were seen once. The chain couples TRBV7-2 to TRBJ1-5; TRBD1 aligns across 7 bases. Sequencing was performed on PBMCs, taken on the day of the yellow fever booster vaccination. The origin of this receptor is a man aged 30-40 years who received the YFV17D yellow fever vaccine. The DNA for the CDR3 is TGTGCCAGCAGCTTAGCAGTGGGACAGAGCAATCAGCCCCAGCATTTT. It is translated as CASSLAVGQSNQPQHF.